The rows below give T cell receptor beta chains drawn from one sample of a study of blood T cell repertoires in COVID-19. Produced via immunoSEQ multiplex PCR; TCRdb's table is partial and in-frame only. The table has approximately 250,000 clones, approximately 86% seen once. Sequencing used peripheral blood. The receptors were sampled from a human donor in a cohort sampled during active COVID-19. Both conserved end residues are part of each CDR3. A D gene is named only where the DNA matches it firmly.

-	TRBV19	CARGRRGRSYEQYF
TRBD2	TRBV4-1	CASSQELSGATQYF
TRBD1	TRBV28	CASSPAGTDALLDGEQYF
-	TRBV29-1	CSDSGGGRRENIQYF
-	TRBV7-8	CASSTLEGGNQPQHF
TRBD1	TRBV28	CASSLSDRGGYTF
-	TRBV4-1	CASSHLTRDNEAFF
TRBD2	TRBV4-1	CASSQSTSGPAYEQYF
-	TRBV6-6	CASSYRSRETQYF
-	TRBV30	CAWSSQEKLFF
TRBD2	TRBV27	CASRGAGGAYEQYF
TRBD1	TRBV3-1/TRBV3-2	CASSLTDRDVGGYTF
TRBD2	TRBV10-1	CASSTIPPGLAGQNNEQFF
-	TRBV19	CASSRETGNTGELFF
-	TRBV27	CASSRGLYEQYF
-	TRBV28	CASSFTGISTDTQYF
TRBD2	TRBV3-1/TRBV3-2	CASSQDNQREYSEQYF
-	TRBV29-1	CSVEGLAKNTQYF
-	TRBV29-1	CSVRDYNTEAFF
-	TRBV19	CASSPLGGGNQPQHF
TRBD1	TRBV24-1	CATSDLGTGGEETQYF
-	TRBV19	CASRWTEIYEQYF
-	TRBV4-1	CASSQGLGGYTF
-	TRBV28	CASSSAAGAINSPLHF
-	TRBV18	CASSPPREHNEKLFF
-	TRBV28	CASSTSGKNIQYF
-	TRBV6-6	CASSYGGVEQYF
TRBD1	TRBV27	CASSPWDRPRDTQYF
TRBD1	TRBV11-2	CASTGHLGQVYGYTF
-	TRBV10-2	CASSESASSSGANVLTF
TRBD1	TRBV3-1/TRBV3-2	CASSQRVQGVSEAFF
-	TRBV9	CASSPRVDHYGYTF
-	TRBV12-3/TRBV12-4	CASSLSRGYGYTF
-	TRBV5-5	CASSLAAGVYTGELFF
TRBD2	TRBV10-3	CATWSSGSRETQYF
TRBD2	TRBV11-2	CASTPGTSGISEQYF
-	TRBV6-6	CASSLPGSNYGYTF
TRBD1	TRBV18	CASSPAGTGITGELFF
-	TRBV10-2	CASSATYEQYF
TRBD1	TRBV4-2	CASSLKRGTGVMTEQFF
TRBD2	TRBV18	CASSPRLAGGWSSGANVLTF
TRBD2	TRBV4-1	CASSQAFGAGAIGELFF
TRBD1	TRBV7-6	CASSLAGTGEGIYTEAFF
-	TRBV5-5	CASSLKSREETQYF
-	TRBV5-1	CASSLGTSGTEAFF
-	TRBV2	CASSKEGSGGTEAFF
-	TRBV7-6	CASSPNRVGNTGELFF
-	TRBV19	CASSGTGLGTEAFF
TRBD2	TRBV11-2	CASSPRGSGRVEQYF
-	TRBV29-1	CSVEVGTVGETQYF